This T cell receptor beta chain was identified during a study of cytomegalovirus exposure and HLA in healthy donors. The validation cohort, a group of around 130 subjects, included the donors and was separate from the roughly 670-subject first cohort. The CDR3 is 13 residues long. V was cut by 2 bases and J by 5 bases, with 9 bases left in between. Germline V lookup: CDR1 SGHAT, CDR2 FQNNGV. General study points: A subsequent analysis found that TCR clusters from the first cohort also tended to co-occur in the 120 validation repertoires, with approximately 95% of cluster scores above 0. There were 164 TCR beta chains listed as cytomegalovirus-associated.

Sequenced by immunoSEQ multiplex PCR; TCRdb stores in-frame clones only, minus some. In the table there are 110,000 to 150,000 clones, about 91% of which are singletons. About this clone itself: Antigen specificity is unknown.

The chain recombines TRBV11-2 with TRBJ2-5; D remains unclear. Sequencing input: PBMCs. The receptor was isolated from a woman under 30 in good health and CMV-seropositive. The CDR3, as DNA: TGTGCCAGCAGCTTATTAGTCGGGGAGACCCAGTACTTC. It yields the protein CASSLLVGETQYF. The full variable domain, completed using reference TRBV11-2 and TRBJ2-5, is EAGVAQSPRYKIIEKRQSVAFWCNPISGHATLYWYQQILGQGPKLLIQFQNNGVVDDSQLPKDRFSAERLKGVDSTLKIQPAKLEDSAVYLCASSLLVGETQYFGPGTRLLVL.